This T cell receptor (beta chain) was captured in a study of cytomegalovirus exposure and HLA in healthy donors. Study results and caveats: Most CMV-associated TCR beta chains appeared HLA-restricted in a later analysis. Earlier analysis found most TCR beta V segments productive about 90% or about 30% of the time.

Vbeta (60) and Jbeta (13) primers were used in the PCR. In the original analysis: A later analysis tallied 80 million to 100 million unique TCR beta chains, about 9.9 million of them shared. TCRdb's table, derived via immunoSEQ multiplex PCR, lists solely in-frame clones and lacks some. That table supplies the V and J calls and clone size; D and trimming were determined from the DNA. There are 74,000 or so clones in the sample, with under 1.5% held by the top ten. For this clone: Its target is unknown.

The CDR3 is 15 amino acids. In germline, CDR1 is MNHEY, CDR2 SMNVEV (reference sequence). While unrecorded immune exposures were likely, the donors were nominally healthy when sampled. The sequencing input was PBMCs. This sequence was found in a woman aged 55 to 70 in good health and CMV-seronegative. The J gene is TRBJ2-5, the V gene TRBV27; D is perhaps TRBD1 (6 bases). TRBJ2-7 explains the end of the DNA better; the J call may be wrong. CDR3 in amino acids: CASTMSGRGLYEQYF. DNA for the CDR3: TGTGCCAGCACCATGTCGGGCAGGGGTTTATACGAGCAGTACTTC.